This TCR beta chain was found in a study of shared clonotypes between healthy human individuals. The wider study: The plates for each donor numbered three CD4 naive, three CD4 memory, two CD8 naive and one CD8 memory. Study-wide results and limits: The generation probabilities recorded for non-shared clonotypes fell below those of clonotypes shared by all four donors.

CDR1 is SQVTM and CDR2 is ANQGSEA in the germline V gene. Deletions cut 1 base from V and 4 bases from J, with 13 bases between. The CDR3 runs 14 residues. Positive CCR7 selection of CD45RO-negative cells yielded the naive CD8 cells, and terminally differentiated effector memory CD45RA+ cells were excluded. Only in-frame clones appear in the TCRdb table, and some are missing; sequencing was by immunoSEQ multiplex PCR. The sample lists around 1.9 million clones, 90% to 95% seen once, with approximately 1.7% in the top ten. This clone has a handful of counts. The antigen remains undetermined. The rearrangement links TRBV29-1 to TRBJ1-1; D perhaps matches TRBD1 (6 bases). The sequence was obtained from a man aged 18 to 29 in good health. Some clones in this sample may be carry-over from other donors' samples. Sequenced material: naive CD8+ T cells from PBMCs. The CDR3: CSVEGAWGPTEAFF. The CDR3 coding sequence is TGCAGCGTTGAAGGGGCCTGGGGGCCCACTGAAGCTTTCTTT.